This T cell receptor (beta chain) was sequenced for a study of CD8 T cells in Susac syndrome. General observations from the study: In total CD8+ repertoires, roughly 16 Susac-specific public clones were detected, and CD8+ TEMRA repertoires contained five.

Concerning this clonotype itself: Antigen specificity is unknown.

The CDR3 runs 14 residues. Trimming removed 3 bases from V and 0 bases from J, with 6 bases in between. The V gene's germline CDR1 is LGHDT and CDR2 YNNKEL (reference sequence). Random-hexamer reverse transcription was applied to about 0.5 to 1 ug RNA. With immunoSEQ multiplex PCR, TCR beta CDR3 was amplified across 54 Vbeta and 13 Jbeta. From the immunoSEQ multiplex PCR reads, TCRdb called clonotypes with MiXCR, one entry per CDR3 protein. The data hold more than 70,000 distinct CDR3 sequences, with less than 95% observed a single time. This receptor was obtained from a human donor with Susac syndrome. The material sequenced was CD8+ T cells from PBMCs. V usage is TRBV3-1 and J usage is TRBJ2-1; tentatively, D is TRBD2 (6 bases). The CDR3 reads CASSQGGSYNEQFF. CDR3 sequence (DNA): TGTGCCAGCAGCCAGGGGGGCTCCTACAATGAGCAGTTCTTC.